This passage covers 21 T cell receptor beta chains from one sample sequenced in a study of beta chain features in type 1 diabetes. Reverse transcribing all isolated RNA meant expressed TCRB transcripts were sequenced. The assay was immunoSEQ multiplex PCR, and TCRdb's table has in-frame clones only and misses some. This table holds about 160,000 clones, around 8.5% found once. The sample taken for sequencing was central memory CD4+ T cells from blood. These TCRs come from a man aged 18 to 29 in good health.

This clone turned up a few times. V is TRBV11-2 and J is TRBJ2-3, with 11 bases lining up with TRBD2. V gave up 0 bases and J gave up 4 bases; unmatched junction bases: 6. In germline, CDR1 is SGHAT, CDR2 FQNNGV. This CDR3 region has 17 residues. The CDR3 loop is CASSLEFGLAGSDTQYF. DNA of the CDR3: TGTGCCAGCAGCTTAGAATTCGGACTAGCGGGCTCAGATACGCAGTATTTT.

The V and J genes are TRBV5-4 and TRBJ2-7, with D possibly matching TRBD1 (5 bases). The germline V gene encodes CDR1 SGHNT and CDR2 YYREEE (reference sequence). This CDR3 contains 12 residues. Trimming removed 4 bases at V and 5 bases at J, with 10 bases between. The CDR3 sequence is CASSPQGNEQYF. In nucleotides, the CDR3 is TGTGCCAGCAGCCCTCAGGGCAACGAGCAGTACTTC.

This clone was seen many times. The V and J genes are TRBV29-1 and TRBJ2-4; 7 bases are a match to TRBD1. The CDR3 extends over 15 amino acids. Germline lookup yields CDR1 SQVTM and CDR2 ANQGSEA. The trim removed 4 bases at V and 2 bases at J, leaving 8 bases unmatched. The chain's CDR3 is CSVGQGAQPKNIQYF. CDR3 bases: TGCAGCGTTGGACAGGGAGCGCAGCCCAAAAACATTCAGTACTTC.

J is TRBJ2-1 and V is TRBV7-9, with 13 positions matching TRBD2. Trimming took 1 base from V and 10 from J; bases not matched to a gene: 1. The germline gives CDR1 SEHNR, CDR2 FQNEAQ (reference sequence). The CDR3 has 14 residues. The CDR3 loop is CASSLGGLAGEQFF. The CDR3 DNA reads TGTGCCAGCAGCTTAGGGGGACTAGCGGGGGAGCAGTTCTTC.

The table lists this clone with a few counts. The chain joins TRBV9 to TRBJ1-2; no reliable D call. The CDR3 has 14 amino acids. Germline CDR1 reads SGDLS; CDR2 reads YYNGEE. Trimming took 0 bases from V and 6 from J, leaving 12 bases between them. DNA of the CDR3: TGTGCCAGCAGCGTAGACTGGGAGGAGAATGGCTACACCTTC. Translated, it gives CASSVDWEENGYTF. Supplemented by reference TRBV9 and TRBJ1-2, the full variable domain reads DSGVTQTPKHLITATGQRVTLRCSPRSGDLSVYWYQQSLDQGLQFLIQYYNGEERAKGNILERFSAQQFPDLHSELNLSSLELGDSALYFCASSVDWEENGYTFGSGTRLTVV.

The table lists this clone with a few counts. The chain recombines TRBV27 with TRBJ2-7; D is ambiguous. Trimming shortened V by 5 bases and J by 2 bases, and 13 bases separated the two germline ends. The CDR3 consists of 14 residues. CDR1 and CDR2 from the germline V gene are MNHEY and SMNVEV (reference sequence). The CDR3 loop is CASSVTWRAYEQYF. In DNA form, the CDR3 reads TGTGCCAGCAGTGTAACGTGGAGAGCCTACGAGCAGTACTTC.

In this sample, this clone turned up once. The chain links TRBV7-9 to TRBJ1-1, with D possibly matching TRBD1 (5 bases). The CDR3 is 14 amino acids. V shed 5 bases and J shed 3 bases, with 13 bases lying between them. CDR1 and CDR2 (germline): SEHNR, FQNEAQ (reference sequence). The CDR3 nucleotides read TGTGCCAGCAGCCAGCCCGGGGGGGACACTGAAGCTTTCTTT. Its translation is CASSQPGGDTEAFF.

This clone was detected a few times. The chain has TRBV6-1 and TRBJ2-3, with 7 bases that match TRBD1. The CDR3 extends over 18 amino acids. Germline V gene data show CDR1 as MNHNS and CDR2 as SASEGT. The V segment lost 2 bases and the J segment 1 base; nucleotides outside the gene matches: 12. The DNA of the CDR3 is TGTGCCAGCAGTGAAAGATTTCGGTCAGGGGGTGGCACAGATACGCAGTATTTT. It is translated as CASSERFRSGGGTDTQYF.

This chain connects TRBV5-1 to TRBJ1-2, with D tentatively TRBD1 (5 bases). V lost 7 bases, J lost 4 bases, and 14 bases lay in between. Germline CDR1 and CDR2: SGHRS and YFSETQ. The CDR3 runs 13 residues. The CDR3 loop reads CASGEGNAYGYTF. For the CDR3, the DNA is TGCGCCAGCGGGGAGGGGAACGCCTATGGCTACACCTTC.

This clone was recorded at least ten times. Other DNA sequences in this specimen translate into the identical CDR3. The chain employs TRBV27 and TRBJ1-2, with 7 bases lining up with TRBD1. Looked up from germline, CDR1 is MNHEY and CDR2 is SMNVEV (reference sequence). This CDR3 has 13 residues. Germline trimming cut 3 bases from V and 3 bases from J; bases unmatched to any gene: 1. The CDR3 loop reads CASSLQGDYGYTF. For the CDR3, the DNA is TGTGCCAGCAGTTTGCAGGGGGACTATGGCTACACCTTC.

This clone appeared a few times. The V call is TRBV15, the J call TRBJ2-3; TRBD2 matches 11 bases. CDR3 length: 17 residues. J was trimmed by 4 bases and V by 3 bases; bases with no gene match: 9. Germline V gene sequence: CDR1 LNHNV, CDR2 YYDKDF (reference sequence). The CDR3 loop reads CATSSGLAGVAADTQYF. In DNA form, the CDR3 reads TGTGCCACCAGCAGTGGACTAGCGGGCGTTGCCGCAGATACGCAGTATTTT.

The chain employs TRBV28 and TRBJ2-1; D perhaps matches TRBD2 (6 bases). CDR3 length: 15 amino acids. The germline V gene encodes CDR1 MDHEN and CDR2 SYDVKM. Trimming pared 2 bases from V and 0 bases from J, leaving 8 bases between. Here the CDR3 DNA reads TGTGCCAGCAGTTTAGCGGGGAGCTCCTACAATGAGCAGTTCTTC. Translation gives CASSLAGSSYNEQFF.

V is TRBV11-2 and J is TRBJ2-1; 11 positions agree with TRBD2. CDR1 and CDR2 (germline): SGHAT, FQNNGV. With V trimmed by 4 bases and J by 5 bases, 4 bases remained unmatched. The CDR3 consists of 15 residues. The CDR3 nucleotides read TGTGCCAGCAGCTCCTTTAGCGGGAGGGACAATGAGCAGTTCTTC. Translating it yields CASSSFSGRDNEQFF.

The gene calls are TRBV29-1 and TRBJ2-3; 7 nucleotides match TRBD1. The CDR3 sequence is 11 residues long. Germline V gene lookup returns CDR1 SQVTM and CDR2 ANQGSEA. V was clipped by 6 bases and J by 14 bases; unmatched bases: 11. The CDR3 is CSVLQGRLGYF. The CDR3 nucleotides read TGCAGCGTACTACAGGGGCGCTTGGGGTATTTT.

The rearrangement joins TRBV7-2 to TRBJ2-1, with TRBD1 identical over 7 bases. CDR1 and CDR2 from the germline V gene are SGHTA and FQGNSA. The junction had 3 bases not matched to a gene; V was cut back by 6 bases and J by 1 base. This CDR3 has 14 amino acids. The chain's CDR3 is CASSRTGSYNEQFF. The CDR3 nucleotides read TGTGCCAGCAGTCGGACAGGTTCCTACAATGAGCAGTTCTTC.

The chain joins TRBV7-2 to TRBJ2-7, with 7 bases lining up with TRBD1. The V segment lost 5 bases and the J segment 0 bases; nucleotides outside the gene matches: 7. The germline V gene has CDR1 SGHTA and CDR2 FQGNSA. The CDR3 is 15 residues long. CDR3 region: CASSLGGSNSYEQYF. For the CDR3, the DNA is TGTGCCAGCAGCCTAGGGGGCAGTAACTCCTACGAGCAGTACTTC.

This clone appeared a few times. This sequence joins TRBV30 and TRBJ1-5; 7 bases agree with TRBD1. Trimming took 5 bases from V and 6 from J; bases not matched to a gene: 7. Germline loops: CDR1 GTSNPN, CDR2 SVGIG (reference sequence). This CDR3 spans 13 amino acids. The CDR3 DNA is TGTGCCTGGGGACCGGAGGGGGCTCAGCCCCAGCATTTT. Translation: CAWGPEGAQPQHF.

This clone turned up a few times. This sequence joins TRBV25-1 and TRBJ1-4; D ambiguous. Between the trimmed V and J ends, which lost 6 bases and 10 bases, there was a span of 15 bases. The CDR3 sequence is 13 residues long. Germline-derived CDR1 and CDR2 are MGHDK and SYGVNS. Here the CDR3 reads CASSNTRGGKLFF. The CDR3, as DNA: TGTGCCAGCAGCAACACCCGCGGTGGAAAACTGTTTTTT.

This clone was found a few times. V gene TRBV9 combines with J gene TRBJ2-3; TRBD1 matches at 8 bases. Germline-derived CDR1 and CDR2 are SGDLS and YYNGEE. This CDR3 is 16 amino acids long. J gave up 2 bases and V 4 bases, and 9 bases lay outside the gene matches. CDR3 bases: TGTGCCAGCAGCCCCAGACAGGGGTGGAACACAGATACGCAGTATTTT. Amino acid sequence: CASSPRQGWNTDTQYF. Supplemented by reference TRBV9 and TRBJ2-3, the full variable domain reads DSGVTQTPKHLITATGQRVTLRCSPRSGDLSVYWYQQSLDQGLQFLIQYYNGEERAKGNILERFSAQQFPDLHSELNLSSLELGDSALYFCASSPRQGWNTDTQYFGPGTRLTVL.

The chain links TRBV6-5 to TRBJ1-1; tentatively, D is TRBD1 (5 bases). The CDR3 loop spans 15 amino acids. From germline, CDR1 is MNHEY and CDR2 SVGAGI. V dropped 6 bases and J dropped 0 bases, with 14 bases sitting between them. The CDR3 is CASSLGGGMNTEAFF. In nucleotides, the CDR3 is TGTGCCAGCAGCCTCGGGGGGGGAATGAACACTGAAGCTTTCTTT.

Worth noting for this clone: At one end the junction does not follow the germline gene, possibly because of a read error. The chain recombines TRBV10-3 with TRBJ1-1, with 7 bases that match TRBD1. Germline CDR1 reads ENHRY; CDR2 reads SYGVKD. The length of the CDR3 is 13 residues. The CDR3 protein is CAITQDRETEVFF. CDR3 in DNA: TGTGCCATCACCCAAGACAGGGAGACTGAAGTTTTCTTT.